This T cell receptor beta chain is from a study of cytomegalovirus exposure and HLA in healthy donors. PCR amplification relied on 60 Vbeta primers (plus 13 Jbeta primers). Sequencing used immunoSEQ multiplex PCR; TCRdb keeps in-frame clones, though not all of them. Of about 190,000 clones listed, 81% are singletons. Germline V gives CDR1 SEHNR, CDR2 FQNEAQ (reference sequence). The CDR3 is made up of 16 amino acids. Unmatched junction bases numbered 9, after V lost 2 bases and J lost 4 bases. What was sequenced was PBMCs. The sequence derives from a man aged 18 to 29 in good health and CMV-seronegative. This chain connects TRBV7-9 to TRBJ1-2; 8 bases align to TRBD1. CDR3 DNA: TGTGCCAGCAGCTTAAACCGACAGGGGAGATTCTATGGCTACACCTTC. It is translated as CASSLNRQGRFYGYTF.